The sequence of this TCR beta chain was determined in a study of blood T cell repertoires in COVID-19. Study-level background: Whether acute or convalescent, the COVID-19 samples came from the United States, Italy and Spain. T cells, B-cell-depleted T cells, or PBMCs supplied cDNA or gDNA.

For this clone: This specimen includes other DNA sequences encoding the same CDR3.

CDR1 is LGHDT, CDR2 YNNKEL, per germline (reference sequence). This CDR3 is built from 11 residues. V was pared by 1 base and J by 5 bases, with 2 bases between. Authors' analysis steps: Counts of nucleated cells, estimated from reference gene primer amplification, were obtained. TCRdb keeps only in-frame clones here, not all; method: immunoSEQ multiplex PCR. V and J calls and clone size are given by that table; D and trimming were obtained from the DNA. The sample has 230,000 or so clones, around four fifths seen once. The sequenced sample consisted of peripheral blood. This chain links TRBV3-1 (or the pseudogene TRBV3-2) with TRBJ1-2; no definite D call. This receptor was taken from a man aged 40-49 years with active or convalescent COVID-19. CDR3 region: CASSQAYGYTF. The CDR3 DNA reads TGTGCCAGCAGCCAAGCTTATGGCTACACCTTC.